Below, 14 T cell receptor beta chains from the same sample are listed, as sequenced in a study of technical replicates of blood from a handful of donors. Repertoires were generated with immunoSEQ multiplex PCR, while TCRdb's copy carries only in-frame clones and drops some. The sample lists about 70,000 clones, about 90% seen once, with approximately 0.4% in the top ten. The sequencing sample was made of T cells isolated from PBMCs. The receptors were sampled from a human donor in good health.

The chain joins TRBV27 to TRBJ1-1; D might be TRBD1 (5 bases). CDR3 length: 15 residues. CDR1 is MNHEY and CDR2 is SMNVEV in the germline V gene (reference sequence). V lost 5 bases to trimming and J lost 4 bases, with 17 bases between them. The CDR3 loop reads CASSRLDSSGTEAFF. CDR3 in DNA: TGTGCCAGCAGTCGTCTAGACAGTTCCGGCACTGAAGCTTTCTTT.

The genes are TRBV4-3 and TRBJ2-7; 10 positions match TRBD2. This CDR3 has 15 amino acids. Germline trimming cut 1 base from V and 6 bases from J; bases unmatched to any gene: 6. CDR1 and CDR2 from the germline V gene are LGHNA and YSLEER. CDR3 loop: CASSQASGSFFEQYF. Written as DNA, the CDR3 is TGCGCCAGCAGCCAAGCTAGCGGGAGTTTCTTCGAGCAGTACTTC.

The sample holds one count of this clone. The J gene is TRBJ2-2, the V gene TRBV18; D is perhaps TRBD1 (5 bases). Germline loops: CDR1 KGHSH, CDR2 LQKENI. With 3 bases removed from V and 5 bases from J, the gap between germline ends came to 19 bases. The CDR3 runs 17 residues. The chain's CDR3 is CASSPRTPSGWTGELFF. CDR3 nucleotide sequence: TGTGCCAGCTCACCCAGGACACCTTCCGGATGGACCGGGGAGCTGTTTTTT.

This clone appeared a single time. The gene calls are TRBV11-1 and TRBJ2-7; D remains unclear. Germline V lookup: CDR1 SGHAT, CDR2 FQDESV (reference sequence). This CDR3 contains 14 residues. Between the trimmed V and J ends, which lost 1 base and 3 bases, there was a span of 10 bases. CDR3 bases: TGTGCCAGCAGCTTAGATCCAGGTGACTACGAGCAGTACTTC. This translates into CASSLDPGDYEQYF.

The chain employs TRBV9 and TRBJ1-4; D ambiguous. Per germline, CDR1 SGDLS and CDR2 YYNGEE. The CDR3 is 14 residues long. Trimming stripped 1 base from V and 7 bases from J, with 11 bases between. The CDR3 sequence: CASSVTAGSEKLFF. The CDR3 nucleotides read TGTGCCAGCAGCGTAACAGCCGGAAGTGAAAAACTGTTTTTT.

This clone was seen only a few times. The chain joins TRBV10-3 to TRBJ1-1; the D gene is possibly TRBD1 (6 bases). Germline V gene data show CDR1 as ENHRY and CDR2 as SYGVKD. The germline V and J ends were trimmed by 7 bases and 1 base, with 10 bases remaining between them. The CDR3 covers 13 residues. This CDR3 is CAITDSPNTEAFF. As DNA, the CDR3 is TGTGCCATCACGGACAGTCCGAACACTGAAGCTTTCTTT.

This chain uses TRBV15 with TRBJ2-4, with a tentative D call TRBD1 (5 bases). The CDR3 loop spans 15 amino acids. The germline CDR1 and CDR2 sequences are LNHNV and YYDKDF (reference sequence). V lost 5 bases and J lost 2, with 13 bases in between. In DNA, the CDR3 is TGTGCCACCAGCCGCCCAGGGTTTCCCAAAAACATTCAGTACTTC. Residues: CATSRPGFPKNIQYF.

This clone was picked up a small number of times. The rearrangement links TRBV2 to TRBJ1-1, with 11 positions matching TRBD1. Germline V gives CDR1 SNHLY, CDR2 FYNNEI. V lost 11 bases, J lost 4 bases, and 9 bases stayed unmatched. The CDR3 runs to 14 residues. The CDR3 loop reads CAHWGTGGPTEAFF. The CDR3 nucleotides are TGTGCCCACTGGGGGACAGGGGGACCCACTGAAGCTTTCTTT.

The chain joins TRBV7-8 to TRBJ2-1; D not certain. The germline gives CDR1 SGHVS, CDR2 FQNEAQ. V lost 1 base and J lost 10, with 11 bases in between. The CDR3 consists of 13 residues. As DNA, the CDR3 is TGTGCCAGCAGCTTAGATTCTGCTCGGGAGCAGTTCTTC. It encodes CASSLDSAREQFF. Variable domain in full (rest from reference TRBV7-8 and TRBJ2-1): GAGVSQSPRYKVAKRGQDVALRCDPISGHVSLFWYQQALGQGPEFLTYFQNEAQLDKSGLPSDRFFAERPEGSVSTLKIQRTQQEDSAVYLCASSLDSAREQFFGPGTRLTVL.

This clone has more than one count but fewer than ten. Other DNA sequences from this sample encode an identical CDR3 as well. The chain couples TRBV9 to TRBJ2-3; D is possibly TRBD2 (5 bases). This CDR3 spans 14 amino acids. Trimming took off 0 bases at V and 0 bases at J, with 5 bases between the two ends. Germline loops: CDR1 SGDLS, CDR2 YYNGEE. CDR3 in amino acids: CASSVGGSTDTQYF. The CDR3 nucleotides are TGTGCCAGCAGCGTAGGAGGGAGCACAGATACGCAGTATTTT. Together with reference TRBV9 and TRBJ2-3, the CDR3 gives the full variable domain: DSGVTQTPKHLITATGQRVTLRCSPRSGDLSVYWYQQSLDQGLQFLIQYYNGEERAKGNILERFSAQQFPDLHSELNLSSLELGDSALYFCASSVGGSTDTQYFGPGTRLTVL.

The rearrangement joins TRBV19 to TRBJ1-2; 7 bases map to TRBD1. Germline lookup yields CDR1 LNHDA and CDR2 SQIVND (reference sequence). V shed 3 bases, J shed 5 bases, and the junction held 12 bases outside the gene matches. The CDR3 has 16 amino acids. CDR3 sequence: CASSMGPGGMMYGYTF. CDR3 coding DNA: TGTGCCAGTAGTATGGGACCAGGGGGAATGATGTATGGCTACACCTTC.

This chain uses TRBV6-1 with TRBJ1-1, with D perhaps TRBD1 (5 bases). The germline CDR1 and CDR2 sequences are MNHNS and SASEGT. This CDR3 region has 11 residues. V was shortened by 8 bases and J by 5 bases, with 9 bases between the two germline ends. CDR3 amino acids: CASGQGTEAFF. The CDR3 nucleotides are TGTGCCAGCGGTCAGGGAACTGAAGCTTTCTTT.

The rearrangement links TRBV27 to TRBJ2-3; possible D gene TRBD2, 5 bases. CDR3 size: 14 residues. Germline CDR1 reads MNHEY; CDR2 reads SMNVEV (reference sequence). V lost 2 bases to trimming and J lost 6 bases, with 12 bases between them. CDR3 sequence reads: CASSLTGLGDTQYF. The CDR3 DNA is TGTGCCAGCAGTTTAACGGGGTTGGGTGATACGCAGTATTTT.

The chain carries TRBV19 and TRBJ1-5, with 7 positions matching TRBD1. The CDR3 covers 15 residues. V gave up 5 bases and J gave up 8 bases; unmatched junction bases: 12. Germline V CDR1 and CDR2: LNHDA, SQIVND (reference sequence). In nucleotides, the CDR3 is TGTGCCAGTAGTTTGGCGGGACAGCTTATGGAGCCCCAGCATTTT. This encodes CASSLAGQLMEPQHF.